What follows describes a single T cell receptor (beta chain). These data belong to a study of blood T cell repertoires in COVID-19. Study-wide background: From T cells, B-cell-depleted T cells, or PBMCs came the material, which was cDNA or gDNA.

V was cut by 4 bases and J by 2 bases, with 19 bases left in between. The CDR3 has 17 residues. The germline CDR1 and CDR2 sequences are ENHRY and SYGVKD. Some clones are missing from TCRdb's copy, which holds only in-frame ones; the method was immunoSEQ multiplex PCR. Of tens of thousands of clones in the sample, approximately 86% were seen once. This receptor was obtained from a man in his sixties with acute or convalescent COVID-19. The V and J genes are TRBV10-3 and TRBJ2-3, with D perhaps TRBD2 (6 bases). The sequenced sample was peripheral blood. The CDR3 coding sequence is TGTGCCATCAGTGGGGAACCCAACGGAGGGTTCACAGATACGCAGTATTTT. It is translated as CAISGEPNGGFTDTQYF.